The clone carrying this T cell receptor (beta chain) was found once. What it recognizes is unknown. Tuberculin skin test and IGRA determined adolescents' latent tuberculosis status at entry. CDR1 MNHEY and CDR2 SVGAGI come from the germline V gene. Unmatched junction bases numbered 3, after V lost 5 bases and J lost 8 bases. This CDR3 is built from 15 residues. This sample stems from a study of T cells in tuberculosis. Study context: This South African cohort compared adolescents with or without latent tuberculosis against adults with active tuberculosis. Points from the study as a whole: Shorter CDR3-alpha in active tuberculosis partly drove smaller distances.

The table came from immunoSEQ multiplex PCR; TCRdb's copy has only in-frame clones and leaves some out. This table holds 30,000 or so clones, around 95% found once. The source of this sequence is a donor aged 10-30 years with latent tuberculosis or without tuberculosis infection. The sample comprised PBMCs. The chain recombines TRBV6-5 with TRBJ2-1, with 16 nucleotides matching TRBD2. The CDR3 coding sequence is TGTGCCAGCAGTCCAGGGACTAGCGGGGGGGATGAGCAGTTCTTC. Translating gives CASSPGTSGGDEQFF.